Below, 8 T cell receptor beta chains from the same sample are listed, as sequenced in a study of blood T cell repertoires in COVID-19. Here immunoSEQ multiplex PCR was the method, and the copy in TCRdb shows in-frame clones only, minus some. The sample shows 55,000 to 75,000 clones, around 86% of them seen only once. Sequencing was carried out using peripheral blood. Every receptor here comes from a human donor with active COVID-19. The donor label of this sample is uncertain.

This rearrangement joins TRBV19 to TRBJ2-1; 7 bases are shared with TRBD1. The CDR3 runs to 17 residues. Germline CDR1 is LNHDA and CDR2 is SQIVND (reference sequence). With V trimmed by 4 bases and J by 1 base, 10 bases remained unmatched. The CDR3 loop reads CASSTPPDRQSYNEQFF. The CDR3 DNA sequence: TGTGCCAGTAGTACCCCACCGGACAGGCAGTCCTACAATGAGCAGTTCTTC.

The V and J genes are TRBV23-1 and TRBJ2-1; 10 bases map to TRBD1. TRBV23-1 is an ORF; its function is uncertain. The junction had 10 bases not matched to a gene; V was cut back by 1 base and J by 7 bases. The CDR3 has 17 residues. The CDR3 is CASSQFFRDRGWNEQFF. DNA for the CDR3: TGCGCCAGCAGTCAATTCTTCCGGGACAGGGGTTGGAATGAGCAGTTCTTC.

This chain links TRBV28 with TRBJ2-1; the D is unclear. CDR1 and CDR2 (germline): MDHEN, SYDVKM. CDR3 length: 14 amino acids. The V gene lost 8 bases and the J gene lost 0 bases, with 11 bases spanning the gap. In DNA form, the CDR3 reads TGTGCCAGCCACCAGAGAGGCTCCTACAATGAGCAGTTCTTC. The encoded protein is CASHQRGSYNEQFF.

The gene calls are TRBV5-6 and TRBJ2-1; 8 bases line up with TRBD2. This CDR3 has 18 amino acids. Trimming cost V 3 bases and J 1 base; bases outside gene matches: 12. The germline CDR1 and CDR2 sequences are SGHDT and YYEEEE. As DNA, the CDR3 is TGTGCCAGCAGCTCCTCTCTTCGCGGGGGGTTATCCTACAATGAGCAGTTCTTC. It translates to CASSSSLRGGLSYNEQFF.

CDR3 coding DNA: TGTGCCAGCAGTGACCCGCCGGGAAGGGCGGGGGATACGCAGTATTTT. Its protein is CASSDPPGRAGDTQYF. J is TRBJ2-3 and V is TRBV25-1; D is possibly TRBD2 (6 bases). This CDR3 region has 16 residues. The V end was cut by 3 bases, the J end by 6 bases, with 19 bases between. Germline V CDR1 and CDR2: MGHDK, SYGVNS.

CDR3 amino acids: CASSRDTGNYGYTF. The CDR3, as DNA: TGTGCCAGCTCACGAGATACAGGGAACTATGGCTACACCTTC. The chain recombines TRBV18 with TRBJ1-2, with a weak D call TRBD1 (6 bases). CDR3 size: 14 residues. V lost 4 bases and J 2 bases, leaving 11 bases between the germline ends. CDR1 and CDR2 (germline): KGHSH, LQKENI.

The genes are TRBV12-3 or TRBV12-4 and TRBJ2-2; D is unclear. The CDR3 length is 13 residues. V shed 5 bases and J shed 6 bases, with 10 bases lying between them. In DNA, the CDR3 is TGTGCCAGCAGTAGAGGTCCACCCGGGGAGCTGTTTTTT. Its protein product is CASSRGPPGELFF.

This chain links TRBV12-3 or TRBV12-4 with TRBJ1-2; D gene uncertain. V dropped 7 bases and J dropped 7 bases, with 13 bases sitting between them. The length of the CDR3 is 12 residues. CDR3 loop: CASNKGDFGYTF. DNA of the CDR3: TGTGCCAGCAACAAAGGAGATTTTGGCTACACCTTC.